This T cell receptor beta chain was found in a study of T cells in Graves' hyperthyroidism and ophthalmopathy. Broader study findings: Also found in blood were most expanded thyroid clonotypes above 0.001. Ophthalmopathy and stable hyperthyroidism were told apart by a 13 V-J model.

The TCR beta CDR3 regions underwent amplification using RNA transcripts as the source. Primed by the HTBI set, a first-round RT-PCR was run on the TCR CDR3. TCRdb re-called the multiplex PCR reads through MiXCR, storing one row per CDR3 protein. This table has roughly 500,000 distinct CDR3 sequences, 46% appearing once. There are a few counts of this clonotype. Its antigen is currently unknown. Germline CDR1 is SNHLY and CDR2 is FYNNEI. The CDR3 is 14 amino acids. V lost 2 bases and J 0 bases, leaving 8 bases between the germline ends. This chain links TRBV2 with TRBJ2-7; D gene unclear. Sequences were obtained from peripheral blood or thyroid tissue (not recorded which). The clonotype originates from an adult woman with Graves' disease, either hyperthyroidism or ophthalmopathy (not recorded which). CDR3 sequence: CASSEQAISYEQYF. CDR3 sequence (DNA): TGTGCCAGCAGTGAACAGGCCATCTCCTACGAGCAGTACTTC.